This T cell receptor beta chain was documented in a study of blood T cell repertoires in COVID-19. This CDR3 spans 16 amino acids. V shed 0 bases and J shed 7 bases, with 16 bases lying between them. CDR1 is SGHAT, CDR2 FQNNGV, per germline. Assay used: immunoSEQ multiplex PCR; TCRdb lists only in-frame clones, some missing. The sample contains a few hundred thousand clones, 83% of which appear only once. J is TRBJ1-3 and V is TRBV11-2; possible D gene TRBD1, 6 bases. This clonotype was obtained from a woman aged 45 to 65 who had recovered from COVID-19. The sample consisted of PBMCs or T cells enriched from blood (not recorded which). This CDR3 is CASSLESGGPWNTIYF. The DNA for the CDR3 is TGTGCCAGCAGCTTAGAGTCTGGGGGCCCCTGGAACACCATATATTTT.